This TCR beta chain comes out of a study of shared clonotypes between healthy human individuals. Study results and caveats: Large sequencing depth failed to make sorted-subset sequencing complete, rarefaction showed. Some clonotypes were shared by all four sorted-subset donors, while others were not shared. The non-shared ones had lower generation probabilities than the shared ones.

Naive CD8 cells lacked CD45RO, underwent positive selection for CCR7 and left out terminally differentiated effector memory CD45RA+ cells. Healthy HIV-negative adults without recent acute infections or vaccinations served as donors. The CDR3 has 14 amino acids. V was shortened by 0 bases and J by 5 bases, with 10 bases between the two germline ends. From germline, CDR1 is PRHDT and CDR2 FYEKMQ (reference sequence). With regard to this clone: Its target is unknown.

Using immunoSEQ multiplex PCR, the repertoire was profiled, and TCRdb retains in-frame clones only, with some absent. Found here are roughly 2.1 million clones, 90% to 95% of them singletons; the top ten hold 1.5% to 2%. The clonotype comes from a man aged 18 to 30 in good health. Some clones in this sample may be carry-over from other donors' samples. Source material: naive CD8+ T cells from PBMCs. The chain links TRBV13 to TRBJ2-5; possibly TRBD1 for D (5 bases). CDR3 in amino acids: CASSLGGPRETQYF. The CDR3, as DNA: TGTGCCAGCAGCTTAGGGGGGCCTCGGGAGACCCAGTACTTC.